One and the same sample provided the 25 T cell receptor beta chains below, sequenced in a study of blood T cell repertoires in COVID-19. The table came from immunoSEQ multiplex PCR; TCRdb's copy has only in-frame clones and leaves some out. The table lists fewer than 110,000 clones, about 87% of them singletons. Sequencing was performed on peripheral blood. These receptors came from a middle-aged man with active or convalescent COVID-19.

This clone was recorded once. J is TRBJ1-5 and V is TRBV7-9; 7 nucleotides line up with TRBD1. The CDR3 sequence is 15 residues long. Germline assignment: CDR1 SEHNR and CDR2 FQNEAQ (reference sequence). V gave up 5 bases and J gave up 0 bases; unmatched junction bases: 4. CDR3 sequence: CASSPGQDSNQPQHF. The CDR3 DNA is TGTGCCAGCAGCCCCGGACAGGATAGCAATCAGCCCCAGCATTTT.

The chain is built from TRBV7-2 and TRBJ1-5; D call uncertain. The V end was cut by 3 bases, the J end by 0 bases, with 6 bases between. Germline V gives CDR1 SGHTA, CDR2 FQGNSA. The CDR3 length is 14 residues. The CDR3 nucleotides read TGTGCCAGCAGCTTCGGTTATAGCAATCAGCCCCAGCATTTT. Translation: CASSFGYSNQPQHF.

This rearrangement joins TRBV18 to TRBJ2-1; 8 bases align to TRBD2. V trimming: 4 bases; J trimming: 8 bases; junction bases outside the gene matches: 7. The CDR3 is 14 amino acids. Germline CDR1 KGHSH, CDR2 LQKENI. CDR3 in amino acids: CASSRTAGEDEQFF. CDR3 nucleotides: TGTGCCAGCTCACGTACAGCGGGAGAGGATGAGCAGTTCTTC.

This clone was seen only once. The V gene is TRBV5-1, the J gene TRBJ1-5, with D maybe TRBD1 (6 bases). The CDR3 loop spans 15 amino acids. Trimming removed 4 bases from V and 6 bases from J, with 17 bases in between. In germline, CDR1 is SGHRS, CDR2 YFSETQ. This CDR3 is CASSLGGQRGQPQHF. As DNA, the CDR3 is TGCGCCAGCAGCCTGGGGGGACAACGCGGTCAGCCCCAGCATTTT.

V and J are TRBV29-1 and TRBJ2-3; D not resolved. There are 12 residues in the CDR3. Trimming removed 7 bases at V and 1 base at J, with 9 bases between. Germline lookup yields CDR1 SQVTM and CDR2 ANQGSEA. This CDR3 reads CSARGGTDTQYF. The CDR3 DNA reads as TGCAGCGCCCGCGGCGGCACAGATACGCAGTATTTT.

The rearrangement joins TRBV2 to TRBJ2-3; 9 bases map to TRBD2. With 7 bases clipped from V and 1 base from J, the junction kept 6 bases outside the gene matches. Per germline, CDR1 SNHLY and CDR2 FYNNEI. This CDR3 region has 15 residues. The CDR3 here is CASNVAGDGTDTQYF. The DNA for the CDR3 is TGTGCCAGCAACGTAGCGGGAGACGGCACAGATACGCAGTATTTT.

The V call is TRBV27, the J call TRBJ2-5, with TRBD1 matching over 7 bases. This CDR3 has 12 residues. With V trimmed by 4 bases and J by 4 bases, 0 bases remained unmatched. Germline values: CDR1 MNHEY, CDR2 SMNVEV (reference sequence). The CDR3 DNA is TGTGCCAGCAGTTGGACAGGAGAGACCCAGTACTTC. Its translation: CASSWTGETQYF.

The V call is TRBV10-3, the J call TRBJ1-1; 9 positions match TRBD1. The CDR3 runs 17 residues. Germline V gene sequence: CDR1 ENHRY, CDR2 SYGVKD. V shed 3 bases, J shed 2 bases, and the junction held 10 bases outside the gene matches. CDR3 amino acids: CAISDRPGQGGNTEAFF. The CDR3 bases are TGTGCCATCAGTGACCGCCCGGGACAGGGAGGAAACACTGAAGCTTTCTTT.

This chain joins TRBV27 and TRBJ2-1; a weak D match, TRBD2 (7 bases). The CDR3 covers 16 residues. CDR1 MNHEY and CDR2 SMNVEV come from the germline V gene (reference sequence). The V end was cut by 3 bases, the J end by 7 bases, with 19 bases between. CDR3 amino acids: CASSFGGGGEGNEQFF. In DNA form, the CDR3 reads TGTGCCAGCAGTTTCGGCGGGGGCGGGGAGGGGAATGAGCAGTTCTTC.

This clone came up once. The rearrangement links TRBV6-2 or TRBV6-3 to TRBJ2-3, with 11 bases that match TRBD2. Losses at the gene ends were 5 bases for V and 1 base for J; bases not matched to a gene: 5. CDR1 is MNHEY and CDR2 is SVGEGT in the germline V gene. The CDR3 length is 16 residues. For the CDR3, the DNA is TGTGCCAGCAGTAGGCTAGCGGGAGGCGGCACAGATACGCAGTATTTT. It yields the protein CASSRLAGGGTDTQYF.

The gene calls are TRBV7-9 and TRBJ1-1; D possibly corresponds to TRBD1 (5 bases). This CDR3 spans 14 amino acids. V was shortened by 2 bases and J by 5 bases, with 12 bases between the two germline ends. Germline CDR1 and CDR2: SEHNR and FQNEAQ (reference sequence). CDR3 bases: TGTGCCAGCAGCTTATTCAGGGATGGAACTGAAGCTTTCTTT. This translates into CASSLFRDGTEAFF. Full variable domain (rest looked up from reference TRBV7-9 and TRBJ1-1): DTGVSQNPRHKITKRGQNVTFRCDPISEHNRLYWYRQTLGQGPEFLTYFQNEAQLEKSRLLSDRFSAERPKGSFSTLEIQRTEQGDSAMYLCASSLFRDGTEAFFGQGTRLTVV.

This clone is a singleton in its sample. This sequence joins TRBV18 and TRBJ1-2; 7 bases agree with TRBD1. Looked up from germline, CDR1 is KGHSH and CDR2 is LQKENI. Trimming cost V 0 bases and J 8 bases; bases outside gene matches: 9. This CDR3 is 15 amino acids long. Written as DNA, the CDR3 is TGTGCCAGCTCACCACCGTCCGGGCAGGGGGACGGCTACACCTTC. This translates into CASSPPSGQGDGYTF.

The J gene is TRBJ2-7, the V gene TRBV29-1, with a possible D match to TRBD1 (5 bases). V dropped 4 bases and J dropped 5 bases, with 15 bases sitting between them. The CDR3 consists of 13 residues. The germline CDR1 and CDR2 sequences are SQVTM and ANQGSEA. In nucleotides, the CDR3 is TGCAGCGTTGCGGGCAGGGTCCGCGACGAGCAGTACTTC. It is translated as CSVAGRVRDEQYF.

The chain recombines TRBV15 with TRBJ1-2; 8 bases map to TRBD1. With V trimmed by 1 base and J by 6 bases, 13 bases remained unmatched. This CDR3 comprises 17 residues. The germline V gene encodes CDR1 LNHNV and CDR2 YYDKDF (reference sequence). CDR3 coding DNA: TGTGCCACCAGCAGAGCACGAGGACAGGGTTTTATCGATGGCTACACCTTC. This gives the protein CATSRARGQGFIDGYTF.

The rearrangement uses TRBV29-1 and TRBJ2-7, with D unclear. CDR1 SQVTM and CDR2 ANQGSEA come from the germline V gene. CDR3 length: 11 amino acids. V was cut by 3 bases and J by 3 bases, with 6 bases left in between. CDR3 protein: CSVDAGYEQYF. DNA for the CDR3: TGCAGCGTTGATGCAGGCTACGAGCAGTACTTC.

The chain uses TRBV5-8 and TRBJ2-2, with 8 bases that match TRBD2. The CDR3 runs 17 residues. After removal of 1 base from V and 0 bases from J, the junction contained 5 bases not matched to a gene. CDR1 is SGHTS, CDR2 YDEGEE, per germline. The CDR3 DNA is TGTGCCAGCAGCTTGCCCCGGGAGGGTACGAACACCGGGGAGCTGTTTTTT. Translated: CASSLPREGTNTGELFF. Combining the CDR3 with reference TRBV5-8 and TRBJ2-2 gives the whole variable domain EAGVTQSPTHLIKTRGQQATLRCSPISGHTSVYWYQQALGLGLQFLLWYDEGEERNRGNFPPRFSGRQFPNYSSELNVNALELEDSALYLCASSLPREGTNTGELFFGEGSRLTVL.

The chain joins TRBV7-8 to TRBJ2-7; a weak D match, TRBD1 (5 bases). The V gene lost 1 base and the J gene lost 4 bases, with 11 bases spanning the gap. The germline V gene has CDR1 SGHVS and CDR2 FQNEAQ. The CDR3 is made up of 14 amino acids. CDR3 sequence: CASSLEGRDYEQYF. The CDR3 bases are TGTGCCAGCAGCTTAGAGGGCAGGGATTACGAGCAGTACTTC.

This chain joins TRBV19 and TRBJ2-7; 14 bases are shared with TRBD2. The germline V gene encodes CDR1 LNHDA and CDR2 SQIVND (reference sequence). The J segment lost 3 bases and the V segment lost 5 bases, leaving 3 bases of the junction unmatched. This CDR3 contains 15 residues. CDR3 residues: CASSVGTSGSYEQYF. For the CDR3, the DNA is TGTGCCAGTAGTGTAGGGACTAGCGGGAGCTACGAGCAGTACTTC.

V usage is TRBV6-5 and J usage is TRBJ1-1, with TRBD1 matching over 8 bases. Germline V lookup: CDR1 MNHEY, CDR2 SVGAGI. The CDR3 is made up of 12 amino acids. The V and J ends lost 7 bases and 4 bases, in that order; junction bases with no gene match: 2. The CDR3 bases are TGTGCCAGCAAGGGGACAGGCACTGAAGCTTTCTTT. Translated: CASKGTGTEAFF.

V and J are TRBV7-9 and TRBJ1-3, with D maybe TRBD1 (5 bases). This CDR3 spans 14 amino acids. In germline, CDR1 is SEHNR, CDR2 FQNEAQ (reference sequence). V shed 6 bases and J shed 0 bases, with 9 bases lying between them. The chain's CDR3 is CASRAGPSGNTIYF. The DNA for the CDR3 is TGTGCCAGCAGGGCGGGGCCCTCTGGAAACACCATATATTTT.

This chain uses TRBV6-5 with TRBJ2-7, with D possibly matching TRBD1 (6 bases). The germline V gene has CDR1 MNHEY and CDR2 SVGAGI. Deletions cut 5 bases from V and 3 bases from J, with 14 bases between. The CDR3 sequence is 14 residues long. This chain's CDR3 is CASSRRQANYEQYF. CDR3 nucleotides: TGTGCCAGCAGTCGACGACAGGCGAACTACGAGCAGTACTTC.

This chain connects TRBV7-9 to TRBJ2-7; 7 nucleotides align to TRBD1. The CDR3 runs 14 residues. CDR1 is SEHNR and CDR2 is FQNEAQ in the germline V gene (reference sequence). The J segment lost 4 bases and the V segment lost 4 bases, leaving 7 bases of the junction unmatched. The CDR3 nucleotides read TGTGCCAGCAGCTCAATGACAGGGTGGTACGAGCAGTACTTC. This gives the protein CASSSMTGWYEQYF.

In its sample, this clone was seen once. One end of the junction is discordant with germline, which a read error may explain. The V gene is TRBV3-1 (or the pseudogene TRBV3-2), the J gene TRBJ2-1; TRBD2 matches 7 bases. Germline CDR1 reads LGHDT; CDR2 reads YNNKEL (reference sequence). CDR3 length: 14 residues. In DNA, the CDR3 is TGTGCCAGCAGCCAAGGTGACCTGGCGGGAGTTAGGGTCTTC. This encodes CASSQGDLAGVRVF.

This clone was recorded a few times. V is TRBV6-6 and J is TRBJ1-1, with TRBD1 as a possible D gene (5 bases). The CDR3 runs 15 residues. Germline-derived CDR1 and CDR2 are MNHNY and SVGAGI (reference sequence). Trimming stripped 7 bases from V and 1 base from J, with 16 bases between. CDR3 nucleotides: TGTGCCAGCACCTACTGGGGCAGGGCGAACACTGAAGCTTTCTTT. It translates to CASTYWGRANTEAFF.

The chain combines TRBV10-1 with TRBJ2-3; tentative D call: TRBD1 (5 bases). Germline CDR1 WNHNN, CDR2 SYGVQD (reference sequence). The CDR3 length is 14 residues. The V end lost 4 bases, the J end lost 2 bases, and 10 bases lay between the germline ends. The CDR3 region is CASSGQGATDTQYF. The CDR3, as DNA: TGCGCCAGCAGTGGTCAGGGTGCCACAGATACGCAGTATTTT.